Below are 18 T cell receptor beta chains sequenced from a single sample in a study of blood T cell repertoires in COVID-19. Sequencing used immunoSEQ multiplex PCR; TCRdb keeps in-frame clones, though not all of them. The repertoire includes about 200,000 clones, roughly four fifths of them detected once, and less than 8% sits in the top ten. The sequencing input was peripheral blood. The receptors shown here come from a woman aged 45 to 65 with active or convalescent COVID-19.

This chain connects TRBV29-1 to TRBJ1-4, with 7 nucleotides matching TRBD1. This CDR3 spans 14 amino acids. V dropped 6 bases and J dropped 0; count of bases not matched to a gene: 4. Germline CDR1 and CDR2: SQVTM and ANQGSEA. CDR3 protein: CSVEGQPTNEKLFF. The CDR3 coding sequence is TGCAGCGTAGAGGGACAGCCAACTAATGAAAAACTGTTTTTT.

V usage is TRBV19 and J usage is TRBJ2-7; 9 nucleotides match TRBD2. This CDR3 has 15 residues. J was trimmed by 0 bases and V by 4 bases; bases with no gene match: 4. CDR1 LNHDA and CDR2 SQIVND come from the germline V gene (reference sequence). DNA of the CDR3: TGTGCCAGTAGTACTAGCGGGACCTCCTCCTACGAGCAGTACTTC. It translates to CASSTSGTSSYEQYF.

This chain connects TRBV3-1 (or the pseudogene TRBV3-2) to TRBJ1-6; D is undetermined. V was clipped by 3 bases and J by 10 bases, with 7 bases between them. The germline V gene encodes CDR1 LGHDT and CDR2 YNNKEL (reference sequence). The CDR3 sequence is 12 residues long. The CDR3 DNA is TGTGCCAGCAGCCAGCTATCGTCACCCCTCCACTTT. Translation: CASSQLSSPLHF.

The chain carries TRBV30 and TRBJ2-1, with 9 positions matching TRBD2. There are 12 residues in the CDR3. Germline V gene lookup returns CDR1 GTSNPN and CDR2 SVGIG (reference sequence). V lost 2 bases, J lost 16 bases, and 9 bases stayed unmatched. CDR3 amino acids: CAWSIHGTSYFF. DNA for the CDR3: TGTGCCTGGAGTATCCACGGGACTAGCTACTTCTTC.

The chain employs TRBV3-1 (or the pseudogene TRBV3-2) and TRBJ2-5; D perhaps matches TRBD2 (5 bases). V was trimmed by 2 bases and J by 3 bases, leaving 7 bases between them. This CDR3 contains 13 residues. Germline V gives CDR1 LGHDT, CDR2 YNNKEL (reference sequence). CDR3 sequence (DNA): TGTGCCAGCAGCCAATCCGGGAAAGAGACCCAGTACTTC. Residues: CASSQSGKETQYF.

This clone has just one count. This chain uses TRBV29-1 with TRBJ2-7; no clear D. The CDR3 totals 14 residues. CDR1 and CDR2 (germline): SQVTM, ANQGSEA. The germline V and J ends were trimmed by 0 bases and 1 base, with 10 bases remaining between them. For the CDR3, the DNA is TGCAGCGTTGAAGATTGGGCATTATCCTACGAGCAGTACTTC. Translating it yields CSVEDWALSYEQYF.

This rearrangement joins TRBV11-2 to TRBJ1-3; D remains unclear. The germline V gene encodes CDR1 SGHAT and CDR2 FQNNGV. Deletions cut 5 bases from V and 4 bases from J, with 6 bases between. The CDR3 sequence is 12 residues long. Here the CDR3 DNA reads TGTGCCAGCAGCCGACTGGGAAACACCATATATTTT. Protein: CASSRLGNTIYF.

The chain employs TRBV5-1 and TRBJ2-3, with 12 bases matching TRBD2. This CDR3 is 15 amino acids long. J gave up 7 bases and V 0 bases, and 3 bases lay outside the gene matches. Germline values: CDR1 SGHRS, CDR2 YFSETQ. The CDR3 region is CASSLGLAGGHTQYF. The CDR3 nucleotides read TGCGCCAGCAGCTTGGGTCTAGCGGGGGGGCATACGCAGTATTTT.

This clone showed up many times. V usage is TRBV10-3 and J usage is TRBJ2-1, with TRBD2 identical over 9 bases. J lost 5 bases, V lost 3 bases, and 11 bases had no gene match. This CDR3 has 17 amino acids. Germline values: CDR1 ENHRY, CDR2 SYGVKD. CDR3 in DNA: TGTGCCATCAGTGAACGGGTAGCGGGGGTCCCTAACAATGAGCAGTTCTTC. Its protein product is CAISERVAGVPNNEQFF.

The rearrangement joins TRBV29-1 to TRBJ2-3, with D possibly being TRBD2 (7 bases). This CDR3 has 13 amino acids. In germline, CDR1 is SQVTM, CDR2 ANQGSEA. CDR3 loop: CSQSRGAGDTQYF. CDR3 in DNA: TGCAGTCAGTCCCGGGGGGCGGGCGATACGCAGTATTTT.

The chain couples TRBV5-1 to TRBJ2-2; D possibly corresponds to TRBD2 (5 bases). Trimming removed 1 base from V and 4 bases from J, with 20 bases in between. CDR1 is SGHRS and CDR2 is YFSETQ in the germline V gene. The CDR3 is 18 amino acids. CDR3 nucleotide sequence: TGCGCCAGCAGCTTGCGGTTGCTTTCGGAGGCAGGCACCGGGGAGCTGTTTTTT. Translating it yields CASSLRLLSEAGTGELFF.

The chain is built from TRBV30 and TRBJ2-5, with 7 bases aligning to TRBD1. The CDR3 extends over 14 amino acids. The ends lost 3 bases at V and 0 bases at J; junction bases unmatched: 4. Germline CDR1 reads GTSNPN; CDR2 reads SVGIG (reference sequence). DNA of the CDR3: TGTGCCTGGAGATGGGACAGCCACCAAGAGACCCAGTACTTC. It yields the protein CAWRWDSHQETQYF.

This clone has a single count. The DNA for the CDR3 is TGTGCCAGCAGCTTGAATCAGTTCTCGACCCAGTACTTC. This translates into CASSLNQFSTQYF. The genes are TRBV5-6 and TRBJ2-5; D is unclear. V was clipped by 1 base and J by 7 bases, with 11 bases between them. Germline V gene lookup returns CDR1 SGHDT and CDR2 YYEEEE. The CDR3 length is 13 residues.

The rearrangement uses TRBV9 and TRBJ1-3; D gene unclear. Germline CDR1 reads SGDLS; CDR2 reads YYNGEE. The CDR3 is 12 residues long. Between the trimmed V and J ends, which lost 5 bases and 0 bases, there was a span of 3 bases. The CDR3 nucleotides read TGTGCCAGCAGTTACTCTGGAAACACCATATATTTT. Amino acid sequence: CASSYSGNTIYF.

This clone is a singleton in its sample. The chain's CDR3 is CASSGGGSGQPQHF. The DNA for the CDR3 is TGTGCCAGCAGCGGGGGGGGCTCGGGTCAGCCCCAGCATTTT. The rearrangement links TRBV9 to TRBJ1-5; TRBD1 is a possible D gene (6 bases). V was trimmed by 3 bases and J by 6 bases, leaving 13 bases between them. The CDR3 sequence is 14 residues long. CDR1 SGDLS and CDR2 YYNGEE come from the germline V gene.

The table lists this clone with a count of one. The chain has TRBV12-3 or TRBV12-4 and TRBJ2-3; D call uncertain. Trimming left V 5 bases short and J 2 bases short, with 5 bases between. The CDR3 length is 12 residues. The CDR3 region is CASSPFTDTQYF. Here the CDR3 DNA reads TGTGCCAGCAGTCCCTTCACAGATACGCAGTATTTT.

J is TRBJ2-3 and V is TRBV28; 9 bases agree with TRBD1. The germline CDR1 and CDR2 sequences are MDHEN and SYDVKM. CDR3 length equals 14 residues. The V gene end was trimmed by 8 bases and the J gene end by 4 bases; junction bases not matched to a gene: 7. DNA of the CDR3: TGTGCCAGCGATCGACGGACAGGGGCAGATACGCAGTATTTT. This sequence encodes CASDRRTGADTQYF.

This chain connects TRBV6-5 to TRBJ1-2; D uncertain. Trimming removed 5 bases from V and 10 bases from J, with 14 bases in between. The germline V gene encodes CDR1 MNHEY and CDR2 SVGAGI. The CDR3 contains 12 residues. In nucleotides, the CDR3 is TGTGCCAGCAGTCCTCGACTTTCGACCTACACCTTC. It specifies CASSPRLSTYTF.